This record looks at one T cell receptor beta chain sequence and its context. Its binding antigen is unknown. Qualities for individual bases were not recorded, and no much larger clone is one base off. The data derive from a study of a mutant IDH1 vaccine in newly diagnosed glioma (dated by TCRdb to the early 2020s). Notes on the research overall: Patients received eight vaccinations in weeks 1, 3, 5, 7, 11, 15, 19 and 23, corresponding to visits V03 through V10. Vaccination was initiated 4-6 weeks after radiotherapy alone, or concurrently with temozolomide cycles in the chemotherapy-containing groups. Of the 30 to 35 patients who were treated, about 60% were male and roughly 38% were female, and the mean age was roughly 40 years. Prior to enrollment, standard therapy consisting of radiotherapy alone, temozolomide alone, or radiochemotherapy with temozolomide had been administered to patients, with the combination being received by most patients. Peripheral blood samples were drawn at six visits, namely V03 (baseline), V05, V07, V10, V12 and V13. For exploratory analyses, about two dozen treated patients had longitudinal TCRB deep sequencing done wherever samples were available. Here is what the overall study found, with its caveats: The authors stated that sample limitations prevented analyses of patient blood samples from being reproduced. Selection of PBMC samples for TCRB deep sequencing was based on availability. Across multiple MHC alleles, vaccine-induced immune responses were seen in around 94% of patients. Pseudoprogression appeared unrelated to alterations in the top peripheral T cell clonotypes detected by TCRB sequencing.

The sample's time point label, in plain terms: week 5, during vaccination. A 20-mer mutant IDH1 peptide at 300 micrograms in Montanide made up each vaccine dose, which was injected subcutaneously together with topical imiquimod. The donors had newly diagnosed IDH1-mutant astrocytomas of WHO grade 3 or 4 that showed loss of nuclear ATRX. The samples were drawn from NOA16, a multicentre, single-arm, open-label phase I trial in Germany that tested a mutant IDH1 peptide vaccine in humans for the first time. The DNeasy Blood and Tissue Kit was used to extract genomic DNA from EDTA blood for TCRB sequencing. The germline V gene yields SQVTM for CDR1 and ANQGSEA for CDR2. Trimming at the junction amounts to 2 bases on V and 8 bases on J, and the germline ends lie 12 bases apart. Including cysteine and phenylalanine, the CDR3 has 12 amino acids. The CDR3 DNA has 36 bases and is translated from base 1. The library was prepared using the immunoSEQ multiplex PCR assay. Rearranged TCR beta chain sequences were amplified using the hsTCRB Kit according to the manufacturer's protocol. TCRB libraries were sequenced on an Illumina MiSeq. The authors' pipeline ran thus. The kit vendor's proprietary platform handled demultiplexing, trimming and gene mapping. TCRdb took this table from immuneACCESS and kept in-frame rearrangements with V and J called. Such tables lack part of the clones; where checked against another copy, unresolved V genes explain under half of the gap, and the rest is unexplained. D and trimming were read from the DNA, whereas the V and J calls and clone size are those reported in that table. This sample gives roughly 40,000 clones in total; approximately 93% of them show up just once. The biggest ten clones account for over 2% of the sample.

The source material was PBMCs, sampled from a glioma patient whose treatment included an IDH1 peptide vaccine. The V and J segments used are TRBV29-1 and TRBJ1-2; TRBD1 is a possible D gene, resting on 5 matching bases. This clonotype was obtained from a middle-aged man with glioma. CDR3 region: CSVERGGTGYTF. The DNA is as follows: TGCAGCGTTGAAAGGGGAGGGACCGGCTACACCTTC.